This T cell receptor (beta chain) was sequenced during a study of blood T cell repertoires in COVID-19. Study at large: Spain, Italy and the United States supplied samples that represented acute and convalescent COVID-19. PBMCs, B-cell-depleted T cells, or T cells provided the cDNA or gDNA that made up the material.

Methods used by the authors: For nucleated cells, counts were estimated from reference gene primer amplification. Method: immunoSEQ multiplex PCR; TCRdb's copy keeps in-frame clones and lacks some. V and J calls and clone size are given by that table; D and trimming were obtained from the DNA. The sample holds fewer than 350,000 clones, around nine tenths seen once. The germline CDR1 and CDR2 sequences are SGHTA and FQGTGA. V was clipped by 5 bases and J by 5 bases; unmatched bases: 4. The CDR3 extends over 13 amino acids. The source material was PBMCs or T cells enriched from blood (not recorded which). The origin of this receptor is a woman aged 40 to 50 who had recovered from COVID-19. The chain employs TRBV7-3 and TRBJ2-7, with TRBD1 identical over 9 bases. In nucleotides, the CDR3 is TGTGCCAGCAGCCTTGGACAGGGGCACGAGCAGTACTTC. This gives the protein CASSLGQGHEQYF.